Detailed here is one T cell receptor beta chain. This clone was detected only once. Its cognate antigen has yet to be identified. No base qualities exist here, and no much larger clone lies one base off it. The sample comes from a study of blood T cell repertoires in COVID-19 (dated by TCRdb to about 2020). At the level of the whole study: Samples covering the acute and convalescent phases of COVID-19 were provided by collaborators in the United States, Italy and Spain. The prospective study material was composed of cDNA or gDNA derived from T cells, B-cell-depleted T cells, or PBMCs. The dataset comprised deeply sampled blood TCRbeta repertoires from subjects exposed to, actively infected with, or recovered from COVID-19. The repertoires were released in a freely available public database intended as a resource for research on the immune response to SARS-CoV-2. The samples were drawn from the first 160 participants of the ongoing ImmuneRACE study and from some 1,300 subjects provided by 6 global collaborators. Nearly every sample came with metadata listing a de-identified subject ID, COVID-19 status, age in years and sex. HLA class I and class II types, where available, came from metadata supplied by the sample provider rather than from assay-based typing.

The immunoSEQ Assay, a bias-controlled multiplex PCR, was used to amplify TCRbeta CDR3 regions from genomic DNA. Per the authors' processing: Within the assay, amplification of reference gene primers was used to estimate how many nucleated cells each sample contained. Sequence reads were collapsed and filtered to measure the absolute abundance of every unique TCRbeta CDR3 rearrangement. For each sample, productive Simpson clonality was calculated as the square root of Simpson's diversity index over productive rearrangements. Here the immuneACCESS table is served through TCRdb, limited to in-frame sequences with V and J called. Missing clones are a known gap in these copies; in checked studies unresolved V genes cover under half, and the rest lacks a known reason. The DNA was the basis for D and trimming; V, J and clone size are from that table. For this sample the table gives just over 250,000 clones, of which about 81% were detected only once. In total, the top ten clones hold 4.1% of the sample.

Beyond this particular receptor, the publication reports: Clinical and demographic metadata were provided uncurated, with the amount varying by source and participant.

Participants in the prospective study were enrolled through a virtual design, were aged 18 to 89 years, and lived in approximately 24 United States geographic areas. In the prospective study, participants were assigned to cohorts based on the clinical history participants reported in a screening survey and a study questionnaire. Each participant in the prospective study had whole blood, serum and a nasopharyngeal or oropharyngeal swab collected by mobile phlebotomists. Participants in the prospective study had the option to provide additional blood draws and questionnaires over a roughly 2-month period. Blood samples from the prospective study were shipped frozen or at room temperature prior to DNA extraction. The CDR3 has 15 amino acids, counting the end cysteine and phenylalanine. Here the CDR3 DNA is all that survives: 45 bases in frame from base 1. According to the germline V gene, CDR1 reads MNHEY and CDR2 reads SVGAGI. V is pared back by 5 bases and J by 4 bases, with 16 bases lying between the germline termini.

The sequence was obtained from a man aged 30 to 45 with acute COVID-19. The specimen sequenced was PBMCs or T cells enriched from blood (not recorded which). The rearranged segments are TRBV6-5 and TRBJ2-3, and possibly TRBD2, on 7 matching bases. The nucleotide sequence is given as TGTGCCAGCAGTAGGGGGGAGGGGGGCCCAGATACGCAGTATTTT. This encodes CASSRGEGGPDTQYF.